This is a list of T cell receptor beta chains from one sample in a study of tissue T cells after allogeneic stem cell transplantation. Assay used: immunoSEQ multiplex PCR; TCRdb lists only in-frame clones, some missing. The sample records over a thousand clones, around 66% being singletons. The source material was bone marrow, sampled at autopsy. The receptors derive from a male patient at least 60 years old with steroid-refractory graft-versus-host disease after an allogeneic stem cell transplant. Some T cells may have come from the graft donor. Each CDR3 is given with its conserved first and last residue. Fields, in order: clone size, D gene, V gene, J gene, CDR3 DNA, CDR3 protein. A D gene is named only where the DNA matches it firmly. Only some rows state a clone size, as once, few, many or a class for expanded clones.

>-|-|TRBV11-2|TRBJ2-1
TGTGCCAGCAGCTTCATGATATTCAATGAGCAGTTCTTC
CASSFMIFNEQFF
>medium-sized|-|TRBV6-2/TRBV6-3|TRBJ1-6
TGTGCCAGCAGTAAGGACAGCCTCAGGGGTTATTCACCCCTCCACTTT
CASSKDSLRGYSPLHF
>-|TRBD1|TRBV7-2|TRBJ1-5
TGTGCCAGCAGCTTACGGACAGGGAATCAGCCCCAGCATTTT
CASSLRTGNQPQHF
>-|-|TRBV4-3|TRBJ1-4
TGCGCCAGCAGCCAAGCCGGTCAAGTAGGTGAAAAACTGTTTTTT
CASSQAGQVGEKLFF
>-|TRBD1|TRBV4-1|TRBJ2-2
TGCGCCAGCAGCCGGGACAGGGCCACCGGGGAGCTGTTTTTT
CASSRDRATGELFF
>-|-|TRBV4-2|TRBJ2-7
TGTGCCAGCAGCCAAGACGGTCAGGATAGCAACGAGCAGTACTTC
CASSQDGQDSNEQYF
>large|-|TRBV15|TRBJ1-3
TGTGCCACCAGCAGGACCTTTATCAGGGTGCCATCTGGAAACACCATATATTTT
CATSRTFIRVPSGNTIYF
>-|-|TRBV29-1|TRBJ2-7
TGCAGCGTTGAAGGGGGGTTCTCCTACGAGCAGTACTTC
CSVEGGFSYEQYF
>-|TRBD1|TRBV12-5|TRBJ1-4
TGTGCTAGTGGTTTTCAGGGACAGCCGTCCCAAAAACTGTTTTTT
CASGFQGQPSQKLFF
>-|-|TRBV9|TRBJ2-6
TGTGCCAGCAGCGTAGAAGGGGCTGGGGCCAACGTCCTGACTTTC
CASSVEGAGANVLTF
>once|-|TRBV7-2|TRBJ2-1
TGTGCCAGCAGCCCGGCGACCGTACGTTACAATGAGCAGTTCTTC
CASSPATVRYNEQFF
>few|-|TRBV4-3|TRBJ1-1
TGCGCCAGCAGCCAAGTGGTTGGGGTATTAGGCACTGAAGCTTTCTTT
CASSQVVGVLGTEAFF
>-|TRBD1|TRBV27|TRBJ2-1
TGTGCCAGCAGATCCCCGGGACAGGGTATCAATGAGCAGTTCTTC
CASRSPGQGINEQFF
>-|-|TRBV12-3/TRBV12-4|TRBJ1-2
TGTGCCAGCAGTAAGGGGACGGGCTACACCTTC
CASSKGTGYTF
>once|-|TRBV10-3|TRBJ2-1
TGTGCCATCAGTGGACTGAGGTACAATGAGCAGTTCTTC
CAISGLRYNEQFF
>-|TRBD2|TRBV12-5|TRBJ2-7
TGTGCTAGTGGCCTACTAGCGGGGGGATACGAGCAGTACTTC
CASGLLAGGYEQYF
>-|TRBD2|TRBV5-8|TRBJ2-5
TGTGCCAGCAGCCCCGGAACTAGCGGGGGGGTTGAGACCCAGTACTTC
CASSPGTSGGVETQYF
>-|TRBD1|TRBV5-1|TRBJ2-2
TGCGCCAGCAGCTTGCGACAGGGCGACACCGGGGAGCTGTTTTTT
CASSLRQGDTGELFF
>-|TRBD1|TRBV3-1/TRBV3-2|TRBJ1-6
TGTGCCAGCAGCCAAGGACAGGGGCATTACTCACCCCTCCACTTT
CASSQGQGHYSPLHF
>-|-|TRBV15|TRBJ2-3
TGTGCCACACGTGCCCCGGACTACACAGATACGCAGTATTTT
CATRAPDYTDTQYF
>few|-|TRBV12-3/TRBV12-4|TRBJ2-7
TGTGCCAGCAGTTTGCGATCCTACGAGCAGTACTTC
CASSLRSYEQYF
>-|TRBD2|TRBV7-2|TRBJ2-7
TGTGCCAGCAGCTTAGCTAGCGGGATCTACGAGCAGTACTTC
CASSLASGIYEQYF
>once|-|TRBV19|TRBJ2-3
TGTGCCAGTTCTCCTCGAACAGTAGGGTCAGATACGCAGTATTTT
CASSPRTVGSDTQYF
>-|TRBD2|TRBV5-6|TRBJ2-5
TGTGCCAGCAGTCTAGCGGGGGGAGAGACCCAGTACTTC
CASSLAGGETQYF
>few|TRBD2|TRBV5-6|TRBJ2-5
TGTGCCAGCCGCTTGGGGGCCGGGGGGGGCGAGACCCAGTACTTC
CASRLGAGGGETQYF
>few|TRBD2|TRBV9|TRBJ2-3
TGTGCCAGCAGCGTACTAGCGGGGCCCACAGATACGCAGTATTTT
CASSVLAGPTDTQYF
>-|-|TRBV9|TRBJ2-1
TGTGCCAGCAGCGACCGCCGGGACACAGAAGATTACAATGAGCAGTTCTTC
CASSDRRDTEDYNEQFF
>-|-|TRBV24-1|TRBJ2-1
TGTGCCACCTCGAAGGACAATGAGCAGTTCTTC
CATSKDNEQFF
>-|-|TRBV7-3|TRBJ2-1
TGTGCCAGCAGCTTAAGGGGGCCGGGGAATGAGCAGTTCTTC
CASSLRGPGNEQFF
>-|TRBD1|TRBV15|TRBJ2-7
TGTGCCACCAGCAGAGACCGGGACAGGGGGCGCGAGCAGTACTTC
CATSRDRDRGREQYF
>-|-|TRBV6-5|TRBJ2-3
TGTGCCGGCCGGGACGGCGGATACACAGATACGCAGTATTTT
CAGRDGGYTDTQYF
>-|-|TRBV12-5|TRBJ2-7
TGTGCTAGTGGTTTGGGGTGGTCCCACTCCTACGAGCAGTACTTC
CASGLGWSHSYEQYF
>-|TRBD2|TRBV7-2|TRBJ2-1
TGTGCCAGCTCCCCGCCTAGCGGGGGGTTTTACAATGAGCAGTTCTTC
CASSPPSGGFYNEQFF
>-|TRBD2|TRBV2|TRBJ2-1
TGTGCCAGCAGTGGGGCCGGGGGGACTTCTTACAATGAGCAGTTCTTC
CASSGAGGTSYNEQFF
>-|-|TRBV10-3|TRBJ2-1
TGTGCCATCAGTGACAGGCAGGGGAACAATGAGCAGTTCTTC
CAISDRQGNNEQFF
>-|TRBD2|TRBV27|TRBJ2-7
TGTGCCAGCAGTTTAACCCCACCTCGCCTAGCGGGGTACGAGCAGTACTTC
CASSLTPPRLAGYEQYF
>-|-|TRBV15|TRBJ2-4
TGTGCCACCAGCAGAGATGGCGGCTCCAAAAACATTCAGTACTTC
CATSRDGGSKNIQYF
>few|-|TRBV25-1|TRBJ1-6
TGTGCCAGCAGTGAATATCGCGCGAATAATTCACCCCTCCACTTT
CASSEYRANNSPLHF
>-|-|TRBV11-2|TRBJ2-1
TGTGCCAGCAGCCCCCGCCTTTCTAAGAGCTCCTACAATGAGCAGTTCTTC
CASSPRLSKSSYNEQFF
>-|TRBD1|TRBV27|TRBJ2-1
TGTGCCAGCAGTTTAGGGGACAGGATTACTAACAATGAGCAGTTCTTC
CASSLGDRITNNEQFF
>-|-|TRBV27|TRBJ2-2
TGTGCCAGCTCCCAGGGAAACACCGGGGAGCTGTTTTTT
CASSQGNTGELFF
>-|-|TRBV5-6|TRBJ2-7
TGTGCCAGCAGCTTGAGGGGGTACGAGCAGTACTTC
CASSLRGYEQYF
>once|-|TRBV9|TRBJ2-2
TGTGCCAGCAGCACAAGCGTCGGCACCGGGGAGCTGTTTTTT
CASSTSVGTGELFF
>-|-|TRBV2|TRBJ1-1
TGTGCCAGCAGTGAAGAGGCCGCCACTGAAGCTTTCTTT
CASSEEAATEAFF
>medium-sized|TRBD1|TRBV9|TRBJ1-2
TGTGCCAGCGGAGAGGACAGGGGAGATGGCTACACCTTC
CASGEDRGDGYTF
>medium-sized|-|TRBV4-1|TRBJ2-1
TGCGCCTCCGCCTTTTCCTCCTACAATGAGCAGTTCTTC
CASAFSSYNEQFF
>-|TRBD2|TRBV7-3|TRBJ2-1
TGTGCCAGCAGCAACCCTGGCGGGGGGGCTCACAATGAGCAGTTCTTC
CASSNPGGGAHNEQFF
>-|-|TRBV18|TRBJ1-3
TGTGCCAGCTCACGACTATCCGGAAACACCATATATTTT
CASSRLSGNTIYF
>-|TRBD1|TRBV9|TRBJ1-1
TGTGCCAGCAGCGTAGCTGCGGGACAGGGAATGAACACTGAAGCTTTCTTT
CASSVAAGQGMNTEAFF
>-|-|TRBV10-3|TRBJ2-7
TGTGCCATCAGTCTGGACAGGTCGGGGGCGAACGAGCAGTACTTC
CAISLDRSGANEQYF
>-|-|TRBV29-1|TRBJ2-3
TGCAGCGCCTACCTCTCACCGGATACGCAGTATTTT
CSAYLSPDTQYF
>-|TRBD1|TRBV9|TRBJ2-1
TGTGCCAGCAGCGGCTCCCGACAGGGGGTGATCTACAATGAGCAGTTCTTC
CASSGSRQGVIYNEQFF
>-|TRBD1|TRBV4-2|TRBJ1-2
TGTGCCAGCAGCCCCCGGGTAGACCGGGACAGGGCCTATGGCTACACCTTC
CASSPRVDRDRAYGYTF
>-|-|TRBV2|TRBJ1-6
TGTGCCAGCAGTGAAGGGGGGCCTAATTCACCCCTCCACTTT
CASSEGGPNSPLHF
>-|-|TRBV6-5|TRBJ1-2
TGTGCCAGCAGCGACCCGACAGAAAACTATGGCTACACCTTC
CASSDPTENYGYTF
>-|-|TRBV15|TRBJ2-5
TGTGCCACCAGCAGGGGGTGGGAAGTCACCCAGTACTTC
CATSRGWEVTQYF
>-|-|TRBV4-3|TRBJ1-1
TGCGCCAGCAGCCAAGAATGGGGGACTGAAGCTTTCTTT
CASSQEWGTEAFF